This TCR beta chain was recorded in a study of T-cell reconstitution after alpha-beta-depleted transplantation in children. TCRbeta library construction was performed incorporating unique molecular identifiers. One entry per CDR3 protein, called by TCRdb with MiXCR from the PCR reads. This sample has some 500,000 distinct CDR3 sequences; around 16% occur once, and the top ten carry around 3.3%. This clonotype has just a few counts. The V and J ends lost 8 bases and 8 bases respectively, with 18 bases between them. The CDR3 is 14 amino acids. The germline CDR1 and CDR2 sequences are KGHSH and LQKENI. The chain employs TRBV18 and TRBJ1-4; perhaps TRBD1 as D (6 bases). This clonotype was obtained from a human donor who donated a stem cell graft to a child with acute lymphoblastic leukemia. The sample here was PBMCs from the stem cell graft donor, taken from the stem cell graft. CDR3 in DNA: TGTGCCAGCCAAAGAGGGGGACGAGGCGAAAAACTGTTTTTT. This codes for CASQRGGRGEKLFF.